What follows are 25 T cell receptor beta chains derived from one specimen sequenced in a study of shared clonotypes between healthy human individuals. Clones were read by immunoSEQ multiplex PCR, and TCRdb kept only the in-frame ones, dropping some. The sample comprises roughly 490,000 clones, roughly 85% of which are singletons, and about an eighth rests with the top ten. Sequences were obtained from PBMCs. The receptors stem from a woman aged 40-49 years in good health. Some clones in this sample may be carry-over from other donors' samples.

The chain has TRBV18 and TRBJ2-5; D remains ambiguous. V was trimmed by 3 bases and J by 5 bases, leaving 4 bases between them. Germline V gene data show CDR1 as KGHSH and CDR2 as LQKENI. The CDR3 consists of 11 residues. The CDR3 spells CASSPWETQYF. CDR3 nucleotide sequence: TGTGCCAGCTCACCTTGGGAGACCCAGTACTTC.

This sequence joins TRBV5-1 and TRBJ2-5; 11 bases map to TRBD2. The length of the CDR3 is 18 residues. Germline CDR1 and CDR2: SGHRS and YFSETQ. The trim removed 0 bases at V and 1 base at J, leaving 8 bases unmatched. The CDR3 reads CASSLGLAGMAFQETQYF. In DNA form, the CDR3 reads TGCGCCAGCAGCTTGGGACTAGCGGGGATGGCCTTCCAAGAGACCCAGTACTTC.

The chain combines TRBV30 with TRBJ1-6; possibly TRBD1 for D (6 bases). The CDR3 has 17 residues. With 3 bases removed from V and 2 bases from J, the gap between germline ends came to 17 bases. CDR1 is GTSNPN, CDR2 SVGIG, per germline (reference sequence). This chain's CDR3 is CAWSPRLGATYNSPLHF. CDR3 nucleotides: TGTGCCTGGAGCCCCCGGTTGGGGGCGACCTATAATTCACCCCTCCACTTT.

This clone was counted once. The CDR3: CASSVAGTWNTGELFF. In nucleotides, the CDR3 is TGTGCCAGCAGCGTAGCTGGGACTTGGAACACCGGGGAGCTGTTTTTT. The chain employs TRBV9 and TRBJ2-2; maybe TRBD2 (6 bases). The germline V gene has CDR1 SGDLS and CDR2 YYNGEE. The V gene lost 0 bases and the J gene lost 1 base, with 10 bases spanning the gap. CDR3 size: 16 residues.

J is TRBJ2-2 and V is TRBV7-2; 15 positions agree with TRBD2. From germline, CDR1 is SGHTA and CDR2 FQGNSA. This CDR3 has 21 residues. Trimming removed 0 bases from V and 7 bases from J; junction bases left unmatched: 15. This chain's CDR3 is CASSLAMGQGTSGRLDGELFF. CDR3 sequence (DNA): TGTGCCAGCAGCTTAGCCATGGGACAGGGGACTAGCGGGAGGCTTGACGGGGAGCTGTTTTTT.

V gene TRBV15 combines with J gene TRBJ1-1; 9 nucleotides match TRBD1. CDR1 and CDR2 (germline): LNHNV, YYDKDF (reference sequence). This CDR3 has 16 amino acids. The J segment lost 0 bases and the V segment lost 9 bases, leaving 11 bases of the junction unmatched. CDR3 coding DNA: TGTGCCACAGGGGGGACAGGGTCTATTATGAACACTGAAGCTTTCTTT. Its translation: CATGGTGSIMNTEAFF.

This clone was seen a single time. This chain joins TRBV28 and TRBJ1-4; TRBD1 matches 7 bases. Trimming cost V 7 bases and J 4 bases; bases outside gene matches: 6. CDR3 length: 14 amino acids. Germline V gene sequence: CDR1 MDHEN, CDR2 SYDVKM. The CDR3 protein is CASTPGTVNEKLFF. As DNA, the CDR3 is TGTGCCAGCACCCCCGGGACAGTTAATGAAAAACTGTTTTTT.

V gene TRBV27 combines with J gene TRBJ1-5; tentative D call: TRBD1 (5 bases). The ends were cut back, 5 bases at V and 2 bases at J, with 10 bases in the middle. CDR1 and CDR2 (germline): MNHEY, SMNVEV (reference sequence). This CDR3 has 14 residues. CDR3 residues: CASSALGGNQPQHF. The CDR3 coding sequence is TGTGCCAGCAGTGCCCTAGGGGGCAATCAGCCCCAGCATTTT.

The V call is TRBV28, the J call TRBJ1-1, with a tentative D call TRBD1 (6 bases). The V end was cut by 4 bases, the J end by 0 bases, with 18 bases between. CDR1 and CDR2 from the germline V gene are MDHEN and SYDVKM. CDR3 length equals 17 residues. The CDR3 protein is CASSSTGSNFMNTEAFF. As DNA, the CDR3 is TGTGCCAGCAGTTCGACAGGTTCTAACTTCATGAACACTGAAGCTTTCTTT.

The chain couples TRBV5-6 to TRBJ2-1; D is possibly TRBD1 or TRBD2 (5 bases each). V gave up 4 bases and J gave up 1 base, with 15 bases separating them. Germline lookup yields CDR1 SGHDT and CDR2 YYEEEE. This CDR3 region has 16 residues. The CDR3 loop is CASSDLGTNSYNEQFF. DNA of the CDR3: TGTGCCAGCAGCGACCTCGGGACCAATTCCTACAATGAGCAGTTCTTC. The entire variable domain, with the rest obtained from reference TRBV5-6 and TRBJ2-1, is as follows: DAGVTQSPTHLIKTRGQQVTLRCSPKSGHDTVSWYQQALGQGPQFIFQYYEEEERQRGNFPDRFSGHQFPNYSSELNVNALLLGDSALYLCASSDLGTNSYNEQFFGPGTRLTVL.

This clone was counted between two and nine times. Additional DNA sequences in this sample encode the identical CDR3. The chain carries TRBV28 and TRBJ1-1; D remains unclear. This CDR3 comprises 11 residues. Per germline, CDR1 MDHEN and CDR2 SYDVKM. The V end lost 7 bases, the J end lost 0 bases, and 3 bases lay between the germline ends. Here the CDR3 reads CASTLNTEAFF. CDR3 bases: TGTGCCAGCACCCTGAACACTGAAGCTTTCTTT.

This clone was seen ten or more times. This chain uses TRBV11-3 with TRBJ2-3; 7 nucleotides line up with TRBD2. Germline V gives CDR1 SGHNT, CDR2 YENEEA. V gave up 3 bases and J gave up 4 bases; unmatched junction bases: 7. The CDR3 spans 15 residues. The CDR3 is CASSFWGGSPDTQYF. The CDR3 nucleotides are TGTGCCAGCAGCTTTTGGGGGGGTTCTCCAGATACGCAGTATTTT.

V is TRBV6-1 and J is TRBJ2-7; TRBD2 aligns across 11 bases. Germline V lookup: CDR1 MNHNS, CDR2 SASEGT. The CDR3 consists of 14 residues. J lost 2 bases, V lost 8 bases, and 5 bases had no gene match. The CDR3 sequence is CASAGLAGPYEQYF. CDR3 DNA sequence: TGTGCCAGCGCAGGACTAGCGGGCCCCTACGAGCAGTACTTC.

V usage is TRBV28 and J usage is TRBJ2-3; 7 bases fit TRBD2. Unmatched junction bases numbered 11, after V lost 6 bases and J lost 5 bases. CDR1 MDHEN and CDR2 SYDVKM come from the germline V gene. The CDR3 is 15 residues long. The CDR3 region is CASRWWGTGGDTQYF. The CDR3 region has the DNA TGTGCCAGCAGGTGGTGGGGGACGGGAGGAGATACGCAGTATTTT.

The rearrangement joins TRBV12-5 to TRBJ2-7; 9 nucleotides line up with TRBD1. Germline CDR1 and CDR2: LGHNT and FRNRAP. Trimming at V came to 5 bases and at J to 6 bases, leaving 11 bases not matched to a gene. This CDR3 is 15 amino acids long. In nucleotides, the CDR3 is TGTGCTAGTGGTCCCCGGACAGGGGAGGAAGTCGAGCAGTACTTC. Protein sequence: CASGPRTGEEVEQYF.

The rearrangement links TRBV7-9 to TRBJ1-3; unclear D gene. Trimming removed 3 bases at V and 4 bases at J, with 13 bases between. Germline V gene lookup returns CDR1 SEHNR and CDR2 FQNEAQ (reference sequence). The CDR3 extends over 15 amino acids. The CDR3 DNA follows: TGTGCCAGCAGCTTCCGCGGAATGTCGGGAAACACCATATATTTT. Amino acids: CASSFRGMSGNTIYF.

Comment on this clone: Additional DNA sequences in this sample encode the identical CDR3. The chain joins TRBV18 to TRBJ2-7; D unresolved. Trimming left V 4 bases short and J 4 bases short, with 8 bases between. Per germline, CDR1 KGHSH and CDR2 LQKENI. The CDR3 has 12 residues. CDR3 coding DNA: TGTGCCAGCTCACAGAATAGTTACGAGCAGTACTTC. This translates into CASSQNSYEQYF. Full variable domain (rest looked up from reference TRBV18 and TRBJ2-7): NAGVMQNPRHLVRRRGQEARLRCSPMKGHSHVYWYRQLPEEGLKFMVYLQKENIIDESGMPKERFSAEFPKEGPSILRIQQVVRGDSAAYFCASSQNSYEQYFGPGTRLTVT.

In its sample, this clone was seen many times. This chain connects TRBV29-1 to TRBJ2-7; D might be TRBD1 or TRBD2, each matching 5 bases. Looked up from germline, CDR1 is SQVTM and CDR2 is ANQGSEA. The V gene lost 5 bases and the J gene lost 6 bases, with 17 bases spanning the gap. This CDR3 has 13 residues. CDR3 protein: CSVLMQGAGEQYF. DNA for the CDR3: TGCAGCGTTCTGATGCAGGGTGCGGGCGAGCAGTACTTC.

In this sample, this clone turned up a few times. The V and J genes are TRBV11-2 and TRBJ2-7; no definite D call. In germline, CDR1 is SGHAT, CDR2 FQNNGV. There are 14 residues in the CDR3. The V end was cut by 4 bases, the J end by 7 bases, with 17 bases between. Here the CDR3 DNA reads TGTGCCAGCAGCTCCACTGGGAAAGTATGGGAGCAGTACTTC. Its translation: CASSSTGKVWEQYF.

The genes are TRBV4-3 and TRBJ2-7; D uncertain. This CDR3 comprises 14 residues. The V gene's germline CDR1 is LGHNA and CDR2 YSLEER. V shed 0 bases and J shed 2 bases, with 8 bases lying between them. As DNA, the CDR3 is TGCGCCAGCAGCCAAGACTGGTTGACCTACGAGCAGTACTTC. It specifies CASSQDWLTYEQYF.

With respect to this clone: Other DNA sequences within the sample encode an identical CDR3. J is TRBJ1-1 and V is TRBV7-9; tentative D call: TRBD1 (5 bases). V dropped 3 bases and J dropped 4 bases, with 12 bases sitting between them. The V gene's germline CDR1 is SEHNR and CDR2 FQNEAQ (reference sequence). This CDR3 has 14 residues. CDR3: CASSFRQGGTEAFF. For the CDR3, the DNA is TGTGCCAGCAGCTTTCGGCAGGGTGGCACTGAAGCTTTCTTT. The complete variable domain, with remaining parts taken from reference TRBV7-9 and TRBJ1-1, reads DTGVSQNPRHKITKRGQNVTFRCDPISEHNRLYWYRQTLGQGPEFLTYFQNEAQLEKSRLLSDRFSAERPKGSFSTLEIQRTEQGDSAMYLCASSFRQGGTEAFFGQGTRLTVV.

The table lists this clone with a few counts. The same CDR3 arises from other DNA sequences in this sample as well. The chain combines TRBV7-2 with TRBJ1-6; a possible D gene is TRBD1 (6 bases). Germline V CDR1 and CDR2: SGHTA, FQGNSA. The length of the CDR3 is 16 residues. V was clipped by 6 bases and J by 0 bases, with 12 bases between them. Here the CDR3 DNA reads TGTGCCAGCAGTCCGGGACAAAGCTCCTATAATTCACCCCTCCACTTT. Encoded protein: CASSPGQSSYNSPLHF.

The chain couples TRBV7-2 to TRBJ2-3; 9 bases are a match to TRBD2. The V and J ends lost 3 bases and 4 bases, in that order; junction bases with no gene match: 5. This CDR3 region has 15 residues. In germline, CDR1 is SGHTA, CDR2 FQGNSA. The CDR3 sequence: CASSLSAGGADTQYF. The CDR3 region has the DNA TGTGCCAGCAGCTTGTCAGCGGGAGGCGCAGATACGCAGTATTTT.

The chain uses TRBV28 and TRBJ1-2, with D perhaps TRBD1 (6 bases). Germline V CDR1 and CDR2: MDHEN, SYDVKM. The CDR3 runs to 14 residues. The germline V and J ends were trimmed by 4 bases and 7 bases, with 16 bases remaining between them. The CDR3 DNA follows: TGTGCCAGCAGTTACCTAGGGGGGGCTGTTGGCTACACCTTC. Residues: CASSYLGGAVGYTF.

The chain joins TRBV29-1 to TRBJ2-3, with TRBD2 identical over 8 bases. Germline V lookup: CDR1 SQVTM, CDR2 ANQGSEA. V was pared by 3 bases and J by 4 bases, with 12 bases of the junction left unmatched. The CDR3 has 16 amino acids. The CDR3 DNA reads TGCAGCGTTGAGGAGTATGCTAGCGGGCCGGCAGATACGCAGTATTTT. It encodes CSVEEYASGPADTQYF.